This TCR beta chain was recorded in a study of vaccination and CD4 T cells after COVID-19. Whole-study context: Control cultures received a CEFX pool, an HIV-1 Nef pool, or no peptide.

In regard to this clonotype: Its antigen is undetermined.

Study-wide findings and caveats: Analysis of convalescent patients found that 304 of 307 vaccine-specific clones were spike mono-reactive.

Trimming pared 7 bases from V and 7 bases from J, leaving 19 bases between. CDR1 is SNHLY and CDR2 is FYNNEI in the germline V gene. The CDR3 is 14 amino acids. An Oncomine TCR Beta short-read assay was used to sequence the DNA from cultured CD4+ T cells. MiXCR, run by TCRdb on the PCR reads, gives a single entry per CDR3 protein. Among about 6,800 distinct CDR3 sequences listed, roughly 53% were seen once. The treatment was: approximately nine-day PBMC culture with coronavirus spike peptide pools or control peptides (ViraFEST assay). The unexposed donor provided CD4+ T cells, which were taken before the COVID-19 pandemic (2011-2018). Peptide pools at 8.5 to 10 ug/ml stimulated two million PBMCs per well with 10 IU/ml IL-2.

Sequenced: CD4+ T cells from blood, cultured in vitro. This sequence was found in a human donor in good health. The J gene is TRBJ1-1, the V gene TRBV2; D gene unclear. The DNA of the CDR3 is TGTGCCAGCAACACCTTGCTTAAGGCTAGTGAAGCTTTCTTT. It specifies CASNTLLKASEAFF.